This passage covers 28 T cell receptor beta chains from one sample sequenced in a study of T cells after yellow fever vaccination (dated by TCRdb to about 2019). Libraries were prepared through 5' RACE. Sequencing was performed on an Illumina NovaSeq 6000. TCRdb trimmed the raw reads at Q25, called clones with MiXCR and kept productive beta chains. Entries are consolidated by CDR3 protein sequence, retaining the most common genes and DNA. Counted in this sample were around 320,000 distinct CDR3 sequences; approximately 4% of them appeared once. Approximately 20% of the sample goes to the ten largest clones. This sample's treatment or condition label indicates: live attenuated yellow fever vaccine strain. The input for sequencing was PBMCs, taken 15 days after the yellow fever booster vaccination. These receptor sequences come from a young man who received the YFV17D yellow fever vaccine.

This clonotype was detected many times. J is TRBJ1-5 and V is TRBV7-2, with 8 bases matching TRBD1. Germline V gene data show CDR1 as SGHTA and CDR2 as FQGNSA. The V and J ends lost 5 bases and 4 bases, in that order; junction bases with no gene match: 10. The CDR3 runs 16 residues. CDR3 residues: CASSPPGTGRNQPQHF. The CDR3, as DNA: TGTGCCAGCAGCCCTCCCGGGACAGGAAGAAATCAGCCCCAGCATTTT.

The genes are TRBV6-6 and TRBJ1-1; no reliable D call. CDR3 length equals 15 residues. Per germline, CDR1 MNHNY and CDR2 SVGAGI (reference sequence). With 7 bases removed from V and 0 bases from J, the gap between germline ends came to 15 bases. CDR3: CASTPYAFMNTEAFF. The CDR3 coding sequence is TGTGCCAGCACCCCCTACGCTTTTATGAACACTGAAGCTTTCTTT.

This clonotype has more than one count but fewer than ten. The V and J genes are TRBV19 and TRBJ2-2; 9 bases align to TRBD1. Losses at the gene ends were 7 bases for V and 3 bases for J; bases not matched to a gene: 9. The CDR3 runs to 16 residues. Germline V gene data show CDR1 as LNHDA and CDR2 as SQIVND (reference sequence). This CDR3 reads CASTPTGGGYTGELFF. For the CDR3, the DNA is TGTGCCAGTACCCCCACAGGGGGCGGGTACACCGGGGAGCTGTTTTTT.

This clonotype has only a few counts. The chain recombines TRBV4-2 with TRBJ1-2; D uncertain. Deletions cut 1 base from V and 4 bases from J, with 13 bases between. The CDR3 runs 15 residues. The germline gives CDR1 LGHNA, CDR2 YNFKEQ. As DNA, the CDR3 is TGTGCCAGCAGCCAAGGAAAAGGGAGCCCCTATGGCTACACCTTC. Translation gives CASSQGKGSPYGYTF.

This clonotype occurred many times. This rearrangement joins TRBV5-1 to TRBJ2-1; D is uncertain. Trimming took 0 bases from V and 10 from J, leaving 5 bases between them. The CDR3 is 11 residues long. Germline V CDR1 and CDR2: SGHRS, YFSETQ. The chain's CDR3 is CASSLVLEQFF. In DNA form, the CDR3 reads TGCGCCAGCAGCTTGGTGCTCGAGCAGTTCTTC.

This chain links TRBV5-4 with TRBJ2-1; D remains ambiguous. Germline loops: CDR1 SGHNT, CDR2 YYREEE (reference sequence). Trimming shortened V by 0 bases and J by 5 bases, and 6 bases separated the two germline ends. The CDR3 extends over 13 amino acids. In DNA, the CDR3 is TGTGCCAGCAGCTTGGGGAAGGACAATGAGCAGTTCTTC. Translating it yields CASSLGKDNEQFF. The complete variable domain, with remaining parts taken from reference TRBV5-4 and TRBJ2-1, reads ETGVTQSPTHLIKTRGQQVTLRCSSQSGHNTVSWYQQALGQGPQFIFQYYREEENGRGNFPPRFSGLQFPNYSSELNVNALELDDSALYLCASSLGKDNEQFFGPGTRLTVL.

This clonotype appeared a few times. The chain joins TRBV7-2 to TRBJ2-2, with D uncertain. Deletions cut 4 bases from V and 5 bases from J, with 14 bases between. This CDR3 region has 15 residues. Looked up from germline, CDR1 is SGHTA and CDR2 is FQGNSA. CDR3 sequence reads: CASSSSGALTGELFF. The CDR3 bases are TGTGCCAGCAGCTCCTCGGGCGCCCTTACCGGGGAGCTGTTTTTT.

In its sample, this clonotype was seen a few times. The V call is TRBV24-1, the J call TRBJ2-1; D may be TRBD1 or TRBD2 (5 bases each). V was pared by 0 bases and J by 5 bases, with 7 bases between. Germline values: CDR1 KGHDR, CDR2 SFDVKD. This CDR3 region has 14 residues. The CDR3 coding sequence is TGTGCCACCAGTGATTTGTCGGGGCACAATGAGCAGTTCTTC. It is translated as CATSDLSGHNEQFF.

This clonotype has ten or more counts. The chain uses TRBV29-1 and TRBJ1-1; D is unclear. CDR1 SQVTM and CDR2 ANQGSEA come from the germline V gene. This CDR3 is built from 14 residues. V lost 0 bases and J lost 4, with 12 bases in between. CDR3 sequence (DNA): TGCAGCGTTGAAGATTCCGGGGTTGGCACTGAAGCTTTCTTT. The encoded protein is CSVEDSGVGTEAFF. The full variable domain, with the rest looked up from reference TRBV29-1 and TRBJ1-1, is SAVISQKPSRDICQRGTSLTIQCQVDSQVTMMFWYRQQPGQSLTLIATANQGSEATYESGFVIDKFPISRPNLTFSTLTVSNMSPEDSSIYLCSVEDSGVGTEAFFGQGTRLTVV.

This clonotype has a handful of counts. This chain links TRBV5-1 with TRBJ2-5; 9 nucleotides agree with TRBD2. The V and J ends lost 3 bases and 0 bases, in that order; junction bases with no gene match: 6. Germline V CDR1 and CDR2: SGHRS, YFSETQ. This CDR3 has 16 residues. CDR3 DNA: TGCGCCAGCAGCTCAGTAGCGGGGGCCAACCAAGAGACCCAGTACTTC. Amino acid sequence: CASSSVAGANQETQYF.

V and J are TRBV21-1 and TRBJ1-5. TRBV21-1 is a pseudogene. This CDR3 is 14 amino acids long. This chain's CDR3 is CASSKDAGGQPQHF. For the CDR3, the DNA is TGTGCCAGCAGCAAAGATGCCGGAGGTCAGCCCCAGCATTTT.

This clonotype was counted at least ten times. The rearrangement joins TRBV5-1 to TRBJ1-1; D uncertain. Germline-derived CDR1 and CDR2 are SGHRS and YFSETQ. With 0 bases removed from V and 0 bases from J, the gap between germline ends came to 6 bases. CDR3 length equals 14 residues. This CDR3 is CASSLVQMNTEAFF. CDR3 DNA sequence: TGCGCCAGCAGCTTGGTCCAGATGAACACTGAAGCTTTCTTT.

The table lists this clonotype with many counts. J is TRBJ2-2 and V is TRBV5-1; D is uncertain. CDR3 length: 11 amino acids. The germline gives CDR1 SGHRS, CDR2 YFSETQ. The ends were cut back, 7 bases at V and 7 bases at J, with 8 bases in the middle. The CDR3 DNA is TGCGCCAGCGTAATTGGCGGGGAGCTGTTTTTT. Residues: CASVIGGELFF.

This clonotype was seen ten or more times. J is TRBJ1-4 and V is TRBV15, with 7 bases matching TRBD1. Trimming at V came to 0 bases and at J to 8 bases, leaving 6 bases not matched to a gene. Germline CDR1 reads LNHNV; CDR2 reads YYDKDF (reference sequence). CDR3 size: 15 residues. CDR3 sequence: CATSRDKGAKEKLFF. Here the CDR3 DNA reads TGTGCCACCAGCAGAGATAAGGGGGCCAAAGAAAAACTGTTTTTT.

The chain joins TRBV4-3 to TRBJ1-6, with 7 bases identical to TRBD1. V shed 3 bases, J shed 7 bases, and the junction held 24 bases outside the gene matches. The CDR3 is made up of 21 amino acids. Germline V CDR1 and CDR2: LGHNA, YSLEER. The CDR3 is CASSHLRQGPSIGHRNSPLHF. The CDR3 nucleotides read TGCGCCAGCAGCCACCTTAGACAGGGTCCGTCGATCGGGCATCGGAATTCACCCCTCCACTTT.

This clonotype was observed a few times. This chain connects TRBV4-3 to TRBJ2-3, with D possibly TRBD2 on 7 matching bases. Germline CDR1 and CDR2: LGHNA and YSLEER. Trimming pared 5 bases from V and 5 bases from J, leaving 14 bases between. The CDR3 is made up of 14 amino acids. Here the CDR3 reads CASSYGGQGDTQYF. CDR3 sequence (DNA): TGCGCCAGCAGCTACGGGGGGCAGGGAGATACGCAGTATTTT.

This clonotype was seen at least ten times. The chain combines TRBV29-1 with TRBJ1-2; TRBD1 matches at 7 bases. The CDR3 has 13 residues. Germline V gene data show CDR1 as SQVTM and CDR2 as ANQGSEA. V dropped 7 bases and J dropped 2; count of bases not matched to a gene: 7. The CDR3 nucleotides read TGCAGCGCCGATGGGACAGACAACTATGGCTACACCTTC. Its protein is CSADGTDNYGYTF. Complete variable domain (other parts from reference TRBV29-1 and TRBJ1-2): SAVISQKPSRDICQRGTSLTIQCQVDSQVTMMFWYRQQPGQSLTLIATANQGSEATYESGFVIDKFPISRPNLTFSTLTVSNMSPEDSSIYLCSADGTDNYGYTFGSGTRLTVV.

This clonotype was counted many times. CDR3 in amino acids: CASRGLFTGELFF. DNA for the CDR3: TGTGCCAGCAGAGGACTTTTCACCGGGGAGCTGTTTTTT. The gene calls are TRBV6-5 and TRBJ2-2; D might be TRBD2 (5 bases). From germline, CDR1 is MNHEY and CDR2 SVGAGI. Deletions cut 6 bases from V and 4 bases from J, with 9 bases between. The CDR3 runs 13 residues.

This clonotype was detected ten times or more. This rearrangement joins TRBV6-2 or TRBV6-3 to TRBJ1-1; the D is unclear. Trimming stripped 2 bases from V and 0 bases from J, with 10 bases between. CDR1 is MNHEY and CDR2 is SVGEGT in the germline V gene. CDR3 length: 15 residues. The CDR3: CASSYGGYLNTEAFF. The CDR3 region has the DNA TGTGCCAGCAGTTACGGTGGGTATCTGAACACTGAAGCTTTCTTT.

This clonotype came up many times. V usage is TRBV20-1 and J usage is TRBJ2-4; no firm D call. Germline V gene lookup returns CDR1 DFQATT and CDR2 SNEGSKA (reference sequence). This CDR3 region has 13 residues. Trimming pared 6 bases from V and 0 bases from J, leaving 9 bases between. The CDR3 sequence: CSAPPIAKNIQYF. CDR3 DNA sequence: TGCAGTGCCCCCCCAATAGCCAAAAACATTCAGTACTTC.

This clonotype was counted ten times or more. The V and J genes are TRBV27 and TRBJ2-1; D is tentatively TRBD1 or TRBD2 (7 bases each). The CDR3 consists of 15 residues. V was shortened by 5 bases and J by 8 bases, with 19 bases between the two germline ends. Germline V gene lookup returns CDR1 MNHEY and CDR2 SMNVEV (reference sequence). The CDR3 loop reads CASSLTAGGAYEQFF. As DNA, the CDR3 is TGTGCCAGCAGTCTGACAGCAGGGGGGGCCTATGAGCAGTTCTTC.

The J gene is TRBJ2-1, the V gene TRBV30; D not certain. Germline CDR1 reads GTSNPN; CDR2 reads SVGIG (reference sequence). The germline V and J ends were trimmed by 0 bases and 9 bases, with 6 bases remaining between them. This CDR3 contains 11 residues. The chain's CDR3 is CAWSVRIEQFF. The CDR3, as DNA: TGTGCCTGGAGTGTTAGGATTGAGCAGTTCTTC.

The chain is built from TRBV13 and TRBJ1-1, with 7 bases matching TRBD1. CDR1 is PRHDT, CDR2 FYEKMQ, per germline (reference sequence). CDR3 length: 18 amino acids. With 1 base clipped from V and 3 bases from J, the junction kept 14 bases outside the gene matches. The CDR3 sequence is CASSLDSWVRGRDTEAFF. The CDR3 DNA sequence: TGTGCCAGCAGCTTAGACTCTTGGGTGAGGGGGCGTGACACTGAAGCTTTCTTT.

This clonotype was counted ten times or more. The chain combines TRBV20-1 with TRBJ2-3; TRBD1 aligns across 10 bases. V gave up 6 bases and J gave up 3 bases; unmatched junction bases: 3. CDR3 size: 13 residues. Germline CDR1 and CDR2: DFQATT and SNEGSKA (reference sequence). The CDR3 spells CSAWTGGTDTQYF. DNA for the CDR3: TGCAGTGCCTGGACAGGGGGTACAGATACGCAGTATTTT.

This clonotype has a handful of counts. This rearrangement joins TRBV7-9 to TRBJ1-2, with a weak D call TRBD1 (5 bases). The ends were cut back, 3 bases at V and 5 bases at J, with 10 bases in the middle. Germline V CDR1 and CDR2: SEHNR, FQNEAQ (reference sequence). The CDR3 runs 13 residues. CDR3 nucleotides: TGTGCCAGCAGCTTGGGCGGGGCATATGGCTACACCTTC. Protein: CASSLGGAYGYTF.

This clonotype was seen more than once but under ten times. The chain joins TRBV12-3 or TRBV12-4 to TRBJ2-5; 8 bases agree with TRBD2. The junction had 8 bases not matched to a gene; V was cut back by 6 bases and J by 5 bases. The CDR3 extends over 14 amino acids. The DNA for the CDR3 is TGTGCCAGCAGGAATCACGGGGGGGCCGAGACCCAGTACTTC. Translated: CASRNHGGAETQYF.

This clonotype was detected ten times or more. The rearrangement uses TRBV7-2 and TRBJ2-4; D is perhaps TRBD1 (5 bases). Trimming took 5 bases from V and 0 from J, leaving 14 bases between them. This CDR3 is 16 amino acids long. CDR1 and CDR2 (germline): SGHTA, FQGNSA. The CDR3 here is CASSPRQILAKNIQYF. The DNA of the CDR3 is TGTGCCAGCAGCCCCCGACAGATACTAGCCAAAAACATTCAGTACTTC.

This clonotype was detected ten times or more. This chain joins TRBV7-2 and TRBJ2-5; tentatively, D is TRBD2 (6 bases). From germline, CDR1 is SGHTA and CDR2 FQGNSA. The CDR3 contains 15 residues. V lost 3 bases, J lost 2 bases, and 13 bases lay in between. For the CDR3, the DNA is TGTGCCAGCAGCTTGGGCGGGGCCGCACAAGAGACCCAGTACTTC. Protein product: CASSLGGAAQETQYF.